The 30 T cell receptor beta chains presented below share a single source sample, sequenced in a study of identical twins. TCRdb reprocessed the 5' RACE reads via MiXCR and lists one record per CDR3 protein. The sample lists 250,000 or so distinct CDR3 sequences, 6.5% to 9.5% occurring once. These data also formed part of another study, on yellow fever vaccine responses in identical twins.

The sequencing input was CD8+ T cells sorted from blood. The origin of the receptors is a woman aged 18-35 years in good health.

The sample holds a few counts of this clonotype. The genes are TRBV4-1 and TRBJ1-6; D might be TRBD1 (5 bases). With 4 bases removed from V and 8 bases from J, the gap between germline ends came to 15 bases. CDR3 length: 15 amino acids. Germline values: CDR1 MGHRA, CDR2 YSYEKL. The CDR3 region is CASSPRVGGDSPLHF. The CDR3 DNA is TGCGCCAGCAGCCCCAGAGTGGGGGGAGATTCACCCCTCCACTTT.

This clonotype was counted between two and nine times. The rearrangement links TRBV12-3 or TRBV12-4 to TRBJ2-1; 10 nucleotides align to TRBD1. The trim removed 4 bases at V and 5 bases at J, leaving 5 bases unmatched. This CDR3 contains 15 residues. The DNA of the CDR3 is TGTGCCAGCAGTTACCACGGACAGGGGGACAATGAGCAGTTCTTC. Its protein is CASSYHGQGDNEQFF.

This clonotype occurred many times. The chain combines TRBV4-3 with TRBJ2-7; D perhaps matches TRBD2 (5 bases). The germline V and J ends were trimmed by 1 base and 2 bases, with 21 bases remaining between them. Germline V gene sequence: CDR1 LGHNA, CDR2 YSLEER. The CDR3 loop spans 18 amino acids. The CDR3: CASSQGLQWQMGAYEQYF. The CDR3 coding sequence is TGCGCCAGCAGCCAAGGTCTCCAATGGCAAATGGGAGCCTACGAGCAGTACTTC.

The chain couples TRBV2 to TRBJ2-7; D gene unclear. This CDR3 is built from 14 residues. V was pared by 7 bases and J by 6 bases, with 19 bases between. Germline CDR1 SNHLY, CDR2 FYNNEI. The CDR3 region has the DNA TGTGCCAGCAAAAGCAGAATAAGTGGTGCCGAGCAGTACTTC. Encoded protein: CASKSRISGAEQYF. The full variable domain, with the rest looked up from reference TRBV2 and TRBJ2-7, is EPEVTQTPSHQVTQMGQEVILRCVPISNHLYFYWYRQILGQKVEFLVSFYNNEISEKSEIFDDQFSVERPDGSNFTLKIRSTKLEDSAMYFCASKSRISGAEQYFGPGTRLTVT.

This clonotype was detected only a few times. This chain links TRBV4-2 with TRBJ1-1; the match to TRBD1 covers 7 bases. Germline V lookup: CDR1 LGHNA, CDR2 YNFKEQ. The V segment lost 0 bases and the J segment 0 bases; nucleotides outside the gene matches: 1. This CDR3 is built from 15 residues. The CDR3 protein is CASSQETGMNTEAFF. CDR3 sequence (DNA): TGTGCCAGCAGCCAAGAGACAGGGATGAACACTGAAGCTTTCTTT.

This clonotype was seen ten or more times. This sequence joins TRBV14 and TRBJ2-7; 8 bases match TRBD2. The CDR3 has 16 amino acids. The V segment lost 0 bases and the J segment 3 bases; nucleotides outside the gene matches: 7. Germline CDR1 SGHDN, CDR2 FVKESK. Here the CDR3 DNA reads TGTGCCAGCAGCCAAGATCCGGAGCGGGGGTTCTACGAGCAGTACTTC. Translating it yields CASSQDPERGFYEQYF.

This clonotype has a count of ten or more. The CDR3 is CSVPDLQAGGTYNEQFF. DNA for the CDR3: TGCAGCGTGCCCGACCTCCAAGCGGGGGGGACTTACAATGAGCAGTTCTTC. The V gene is TRBV29-1, the J gene TRBJ2-1; 10 nucleotides line up with TRBD2. The V segment lost 6 bases and the J segment 4 bases; nucleotides outside the gene matches: 15. Germline CDR1 is SQVTM and CDR2 is ANQGSEA. The CDR3 has 17 residues.

This chain links TRBV7-9 with TRBJ2-2; 9 nucleotides line up with TRBD2. J lost 7 bases, V lost 4 bases, and 13 bases had no gene match. The CDR3 spans 17 residues. CDR1 is SEHNR, CDR2 FQNEAQ, per germline (reference sequence). The CDR3 sequence: CASSSPGREGQIGELFF. CDR3 nucleotides: TGTGCCAGCAGCTCGCCAGGGCGGGAGGGCCAGATCGGGGAGCTGTTTTTT.

V usage is TRBV28 and J usage is TRBJ2-2, with TRBD2 as a possible D gene (7 bases). Germline V gene sequence: CDR1 MDHEN, CDR2 SYDVKM. V was shortened by 7 bases and J by 3 bases, with 18 bases between the two germline ends. The CDR3 has 16 residues. The CDR3 region is CASTPRGRGDTGELFF. In DNA form, the CDR3 reads TGTGCCAGCACACCCCGGGGGAGGGGGGACACCGGGGAGCTGTTTTTT.

Regarding this clonotype: This is likely a read error, given that the CDR3 carries no conserved phenylalanine or tryptophan at its end. V usage is TRBV7-8 and J usage is TRBJ2-1; D may be TRBD1 or TRBD2 (5 bases each). The CDR3 consists of 11 residues. V lost 2 bases and J lost 11, with 7 bases in between. Germline V gene sequence: CDR1 SGHVS, CDR2 FQNEAQ. Here the CDR3 reads CASSLSGQQFS. The DNA of the CDR3 is TGTGCCAGCAGCTTATCGGGACAGCAGTTCTCC.

This clonotype came up many times. J is TRBJ2-1 and V is TRBV15; 7 bases align to TRBD2. The CDR3 consists of 15 residues. Germline V gene data show CDR1 as LNHNV and CDR2 as YYDKDF (reference sequence). Unmatched junction bases numbered 8, after V lost 3 bases and J lost 6 bases. CDR3 nucleotides: TGTGCCACCAGCAGTTCTCGCGGGGGACTCAATGAGCAGTTCTTC. Amino acid sequence: CATSSSRGGLNEQFF. Full variable domain (missing parts from reference TRBV15 and TRBJ2-1): DAMVIQNPRYQVTQFGKPVTLSCSQTLNHNVMYWYQQKSSQAPKLLFHYYDKDFNNEADTPDNFQSRRPNTSFCFLDIRSPGLGDTAMYLCATSSSRGGLNEQFFGPGTRLTVL.

The CDR3 DNA sequence: TGTGCCAGCAGGGGGGGTTTTGTGGGATACAATGAGCAGTTCTTC. Protein sequence: CASRGGFVGYNEQFF. The V call is TRBV27, the J call TRBJ2-1; D might be TRBD2 (6 bases). CDR1 and CDR2 (germline): MNHEY, SMNVEV (reference sequence). CDR3 size: 15 residues. V was shortened by 6 bases and J by 4 bases, with 16 bases between the two germline ends.

The chain carries TRBV24-1 and TRBJ2-5; D might be TRBD2 (5 bases). V dropped 4 bases and J dropped 5 bases, with 16 bases sitting between them. CDR1 is KGHDR, CDR2 SFDVKD, per germline. CDR3 length equals 15 residues. The CDR3 reads CATSEGLRARETQYF. DNA of the CDR3: TGTGCCACCAGTGAGGGCCTGAGGGCCCGGGAGACCCAGTACTTC.

This clonotype was recorded many times. J is TRBJ2-5 and V is TRBV20-1; the D is unclear. The length of the CDR3 is 15 residues. Germline V gives CDR1 DFQATT, CDR2 SNEGSKA (reference sequence). Trimming took off 6 bases at V and 2 bases at J, with 19 bases between the two ends. CDR3 amino acids: CSAKTVAEQQETQYF. Here the CDR3 DNA reads TGCAGTGCCAAGACGGTGGCGGAGCAACAAGAGACCCAGTACTTC.

At least ten counts were recorded for this clonotype. The chain combines TRBV29-1 with TRBJ2-3; D could derive from TRBD1 or TRBD2 (6 bases each). Trimming removed 7 bases from V and 1 base from J, with 12 bases in between. CDR1 and CDR2 (germline): SQVTM, ANQGSEA. The CDR3 has 13 amino acids. In DNA, the CDR3 is TGCAGCGCGTGGAGGGGGGGCACAGATACGCAGTATTTT. This sequence encodes CSAWRGGTDTQYF.

This chain connects TRBV4-3 to TRBJ2-1; 10 nucleotides agree with TRBD2. V dropped 6 bases and J dropped 5; count of bases not matched to a gene: 7. CDR1 and CDR2 (germline): LGHNA, YSLEER. The CDR3 extends over 15 amino acids. CDR3 in amino acids: CASREASGRHNEQFF. The DNA for the CDR3 is TGCGCCAGCAGGGAGGCTAGCGGGAGACACAATGAGCAGTTCTTC.

This rearrangement joins TRBV20-1 to TRBJ2-7; a weak D match, TRBD2 (6 bases). Trimming removed 1 base from V and 4 bases from J, with 11 bases in between. Looked up from germline, CDR1 is DFQATT and CDR2 is SNEGSKA (reference sequence). The CDR3 runs 13 residues. The CDR3 is CSARGLARYEQYF. The CDR3, as DNA: TGCAGTGCTAGAGGTCTAGCGAGATACGAGCAGTACTTC.

This clonotype was picked up a small number of times. The chain has TRBV6-5 and TRBJ1-3, with no clear D. This CDR3 is 14 amino acids long. Germline values: CDR1 MNHEY, CDR2 SVGAGI. V lost 2 bases and J 3 bases, leaving 8 bases between the germline ends. The CDR3 spells CASSYAFGGNTIYF. CDR3 nucleotide sequence: TGTGCCAGCAGTTACGCCTTTGGTGGAAACACCATATATTTT.

In its sample, this clonotype was seen a few times. This chain's CDR3 is CASRRSGAKNIQYF. The CDR3 coding sequence is TGTGCCAGCAGACGTTCGGGGGCCAAAAACATTCAGTACTTC. This rearrangement joins TRBV27 to TRBJ2-4; tentatively, D is TRBD2 (5 bases). Germline CDR1 is MNHEY and CDR2 is SMNVEV (reference sequence). Trimming removed 6 bases from V and 1 base from J, with 10 bases in between. CDR3 length: 14 amino acids.

This clonotype occurred a few times. CDR3 DNA sequence: TGTGCCAGCAGTTTAGGCAATAATTCACCCCTCCACTTT. The encoded protein is CASSLGNNSPLHF. This sequence joins TRBV27 and TRBJ1-6, with D hard to call. CDR3 length: 13 amino acids. Germline V CDR1 and CDR2: MNHEY, SMNVEV (reference sequence). Deletions cut 2 bases from V and 5 bases from J, with 4 bases between.

The rearrangement uses TRBV6-1 and TRBJ2-7; possible D gene TRBD1, 6 bases. The CDR3 is 14 residues long. CDR1 and CDR2 from the germline V gene are MNHNS and SASEGT. V lost 4 bases, J lost 0 bases, and 10 bases lay in between. DNA of the CDR3: TGTGCCAGCAGTGGGATAGGGGGCTCCTACGAGCAGTACTTC. Residues: CASSGIGGSYEQYF.

This clonotype was counted a few times. This chain links TRBV5-4 with TRBJ2-5; possible D gene TRBD1, 5 bases. The CDR3 is made up of 12 amino acids. Per the germline V gene, CDR1 is SGHNT and CDR2 is YYREEE (reference sequence). V was shortened by 5 bases and J by 5 bases, with 10 bases between the two germline ends. The CDR3 protein is CASRVDSETQYF. CDR3 DNA: TGTGCCAGCAGAGTCGACAGCGAGACCCAGTACTTC.

This clonotype has more than one count but fewer than ten. The genes are TRBV4-1 and TRBJ2-5; the D gene could be TRBD1 or TRBD2 (5 bases each). This CDR3 comprises 19 residues. Germline loops: CDR1 MGHRA, CDR2 YSYEKL. Trimming removed 1 base at V and 4 bases at J, with 25 bases between. The chain's CDR3 is CASSQVLWGQGRMGETQYF. For the CDR3, the DNA is TGCGCCAGCAGCCAAGTTCTTTGGGGTCAGGGACGTATGGGAGAGACCCAGTACTTC.

This clonotype was counted only a few times. The CDR3: CSARDESGGSPSYNEQFF. CDR3 nucleotides: TGCAGTGCTAGAGATGAGAGCGGGGGGTCCCCCTCCTACAATGAGCAGTTCTTC. This chain joins TRBV20-1 and TRBJ2-1; the match to TRBD2 covers 9 bases. Trimming took 0 bases from V and 0 from J; bases not matched to a gene: 9. The germline V gene has CDR1 DFQATT and CDR2 SNEGSKA (reference sequence). This CDR3 contains 18 residues.

The chain combines TRBV5-6 with TRBJ2-2; D remains ambiguous. V dropped 4 bases and J dropped 8 bases, with 15 bases sitting between them. The length of the CDR3 is 14 residues. CDR1 SGHDT and CDR2 YYEEEE come from the germline V gene. Here the CDR3 reads CASSLSSSAGELFF. CDR3 nucleotides: TGTGCCAGCAGCCTATCATCTAGTGCGGGGGAGCTGTTTTTT.

This clonotype was counted at least ten times. The junction shows a germline mismatch at one end, possibly a read error. The chain combines TRBV7-7 with TRBJ2-3, with D hard to call. This CDR3 has 15 residues. Germline V CDR1 and CDR2: SSHAT, FNYEAQ (reference sequence). CDR3 nucleotide sequence: TGTGCTAGCAGCCCGACTGGATATTACACAGATACGCAGTATTTT. This codes for CASSPTGYYTDTQYF.

In this sample, this clonotype turned up many times. The gene calls are TRBV7-3 and TRBJ2-3, with D uncertain. Germline CDR1 and CDR2: SGHTA and FQGTGA. There are 13 residues in the CDR3. Trimming pared 2 bases from V and 5 bases from J, leaving 8 bases between. The CDR3 bases are TGTGCCAGCAGCTTACTTTTGGAAGATACGCAGTATTTT. Translation gives CASSLLLEDTQYF.

This clonotype was found a few times. The CDR3 sequence is CSAPGGGGEYNEQFF. CDR3 DNA sequence: TGCAGTGCCCCAGGTGGAGGGGGCGAGTACAATGAGCAGTTCTTC. This sequence joins TRBV20-1 and TRBJ2-1; maybe TRBD1 (7 bases). The CDR3 totals 15 residues. The V end lost 6 bases, the J end lost 4 bases, and 19 bases lay between the germline ends. Germline-derived CDR1 and CDR2 are DFQATT and SNEGSKA (reference sequence).

This clonotype was observed a few times. This chain uses TRBV6-1 with TRBJ2-3, with D uncertain. This CDR3 comprises 13 residues. Per germline, CDR1 MNHNS and CDR2 SASEGT. V was cut by 2 bases and J by 2 bases, with 5 bases left in between. CDR3: CASSELHTDTQYF. The CDR3 region has the DNA TGTGCCAGCAGTGAACTTCACACAGATACGCAGTATTTT.

This clonotype was seen only a few times. The chain has TRBV3-1 and TRBJ1-1; D may be TRBD1 (6 bases). V gave up 2 bases and J gave up 0 bases, with 10 bases separating them. Germline loops: CDR1 LGHDT, CDR2 YNNKEL (reference sequence). This CDR3 comprises 15 residues. CDR3 nucleotide sequence: TGTGCCAGCAGCCAAAGGGACACGATGAACACTGAAGCTTTCTTT. Protein: CASSQRDTMNTEAFF.